The sequence of this TCR beta chain was determined in a study of blood T cell repertoires in COVID-19. The CDR3 is 13 amino acids. V lost 4 bases and J lost 8; bases outside the gene matches: 7. This study enrolled people aged about 18 to 100 from roughly 22 US geographic areas. Clinical histories supplied by participants themselves formed the basis of cohort assignment. In the original processing: Estimated nucleated cell counts came from reference gene primer amplification. Using immunoSEQ multiplex PCR, the repertoire was profiled, and TCRdb retains in-frame clones only, with some absent. That table is the source of V, J and clone size, and D and trimming were worked out from the DNA. The profile shows 200,000 to 300,000 clones, around 89% of them singletons.

This TCR derives from a man aged 40-50 years who had recovered from COVID-19. J is TRBJ1-2 and V is TRBV12-3 or TRBV12-4; TRBD1 aligns across 7 bases. The material sequenced was PBMCs or T cells enriched from blood (not recorded which). CDR3 nucleotide sequence: TGTGCCAGCAGTTCCGACAGGGTAAGAGGCTACACCTTC. It specifies CASSSDRVRGYTF.